The T cell receptor beta chain under discussion was sequenced for a study of blood T cell repertoires in COVID-19. Here immunoSEQ multiplex PCR was the method, and the copy in TCRdb shows in-frame clones only, minus some. The table lists some 110,000 clones, more than 75% of them singletons, with 20% to 30% in the top ten. The germline gives CDR1 LNHDA, CDR2 SQIVND (reference sequence). The CDR3 contains 15 residues. J lost 4 bases, V lost 5 bases, and 10 bases had no gene match. The sequenced sample consisted of peripheral blood. This chain joins TRBV19 and TRBJ1-1; 7 bases map to TRBD1. The TCR originated in a man in his 60s with acute or convalescent COVID-19. This CDR3 reads CASSPRGRGSTEAFF. The CDR3 coding sequence is TGTGCCAGTAGTCCTAGGGGGCGGGGCAGCACTGAAGCTTTCTTT.